This T cell receptor (beta chain) originates from a study of CD8+ T cells in alopecia areata. Study-wide background: Disease severity was quantified as SALT score of affected scalp area. Broader study findings: Lesional tissue from the scalp (especially in alopecia totalis/universalis) showed higher clonality than normal scalp. Scalp specimens additionally yield sequences from normal skin's resident alphabeta T cells.

Sequencing relied on a cDNA template that was reverse transcribed from extracted RNA. Sequencing was performed with immunoSEQ multiplex PCR; in TCRdb, only in-frame clones are kept and a portion is missing. The table lists about 210,000 clones, around three fifths of them singletons. Documented treatment: oral pan-JAK inhibitor, 5-10 mg twice daily. Lesional scalp punch biopsies and peripheral blood came from alopecia areata patients. As regards this clone: Its specificity is unknown.

Here the sequenced sample was CD4+ T cells sorted from blood, taken at week 4, from a patient treated with tofacitinib. The receptor comes from a human donor with alopecia areata.

This chain's CDR3 is CASSRGLNEETQYF. CDR3 in DNA: TGCGCCAGCAGCCGGGGACTGAATGAAGAGACCCAGTACTTC. V gene TRBV5-1 combines with J gene TRBJ2-5; maybe TRBD2 (6 bases). There are 14 residues in the CDR3. Deletions cut 4 bases from V and 3 bases from J, with 13 bases between. Germline V gives CDR1 SGHRS, CDR2 YFSETQ.